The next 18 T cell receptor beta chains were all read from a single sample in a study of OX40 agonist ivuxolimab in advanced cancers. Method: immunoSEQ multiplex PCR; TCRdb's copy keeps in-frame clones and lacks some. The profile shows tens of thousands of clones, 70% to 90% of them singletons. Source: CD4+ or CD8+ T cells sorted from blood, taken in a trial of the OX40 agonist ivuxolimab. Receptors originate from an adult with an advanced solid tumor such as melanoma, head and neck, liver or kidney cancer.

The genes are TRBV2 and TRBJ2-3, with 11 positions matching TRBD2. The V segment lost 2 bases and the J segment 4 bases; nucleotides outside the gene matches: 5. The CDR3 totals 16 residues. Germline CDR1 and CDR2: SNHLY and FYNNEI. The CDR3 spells CASSETSGRIADTQYF. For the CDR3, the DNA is TGTGCCAGCAGTGAAACTAGCGGGAGAATTGCAGATACGCAGTATTTT.

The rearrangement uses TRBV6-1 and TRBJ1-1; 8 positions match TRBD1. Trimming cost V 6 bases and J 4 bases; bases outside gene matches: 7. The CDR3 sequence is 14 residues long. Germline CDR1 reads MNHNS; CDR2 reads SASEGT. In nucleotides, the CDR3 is TGTGCCAGCAGACTAGGACAGGGAGGCACTGAAGCTTTCTTT. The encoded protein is CASRLGQGGTEAFF.

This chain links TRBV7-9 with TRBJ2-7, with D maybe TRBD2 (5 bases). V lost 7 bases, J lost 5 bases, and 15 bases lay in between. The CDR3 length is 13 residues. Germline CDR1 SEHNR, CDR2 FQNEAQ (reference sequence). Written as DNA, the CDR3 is TGTGCCAGCACCCTCGGAGGTAAAAACGAGCAGTACTTC. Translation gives CASTLGGKNEQYF.

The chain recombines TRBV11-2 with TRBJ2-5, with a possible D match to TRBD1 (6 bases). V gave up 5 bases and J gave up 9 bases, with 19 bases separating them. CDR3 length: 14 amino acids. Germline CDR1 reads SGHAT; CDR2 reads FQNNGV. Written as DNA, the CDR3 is TGTGCCAGCAGCGCCGTAGGGGGTCCGGGCGCCCAGTACTTC. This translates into CASSAVGGPGAQYF.

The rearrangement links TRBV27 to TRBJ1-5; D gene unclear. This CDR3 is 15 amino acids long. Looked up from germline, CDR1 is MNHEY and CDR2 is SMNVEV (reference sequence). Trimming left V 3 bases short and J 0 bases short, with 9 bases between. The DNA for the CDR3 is TGTGCCAGCAGTTTTGCCGGGTCTAGCAATCAGCCCCAGCATTTT. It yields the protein CASSFAGSSNQPQHF.

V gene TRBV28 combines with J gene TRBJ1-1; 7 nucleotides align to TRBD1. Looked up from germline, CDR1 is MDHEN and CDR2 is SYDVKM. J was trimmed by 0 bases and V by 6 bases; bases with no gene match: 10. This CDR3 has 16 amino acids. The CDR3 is CASSRPGQFMNTEAFF. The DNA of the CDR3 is TGTGCCAGCAGCAGACCGGGACAGTTTATGAACACTGAAGCTTTCTTT. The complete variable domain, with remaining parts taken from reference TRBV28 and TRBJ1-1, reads DVKVTQSSRYLVKRTGEKVFLECVQDMDHENMFWYRQDPGLGLRLIYFSYDVKMKEKGDIPEGYSVSREKKERFSLILESASTNQTSMYLCASSRPGQFMNTEAFFGQGTRLTVV.

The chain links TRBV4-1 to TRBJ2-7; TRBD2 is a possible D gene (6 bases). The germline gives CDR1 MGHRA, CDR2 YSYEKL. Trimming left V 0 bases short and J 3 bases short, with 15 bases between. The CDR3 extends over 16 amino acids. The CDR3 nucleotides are TGCGCCAGCAGCCAAGATCGGCGGGGAGTAAACTACGAGCAGTACTTC. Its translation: CASSQDRRGVNYEQYF.

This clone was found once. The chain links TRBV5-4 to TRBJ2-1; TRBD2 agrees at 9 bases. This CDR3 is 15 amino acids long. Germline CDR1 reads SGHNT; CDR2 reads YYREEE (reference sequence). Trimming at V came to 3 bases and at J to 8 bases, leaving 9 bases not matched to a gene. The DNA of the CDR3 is TGTGCCAGCAGCTCCATAGCGGGAGATGGAGATGAGCAGTTCTTC. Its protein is CASSSIAGDGDEQFF.

CDR3 sequence reads: CASSRPGPLREKLFF. CDR3 coding DNA: TGCGCCAGCAGCCGACCGGGGCCTCTGCGGGAAAAACTGTTTTTT. This chain uses TRBV4-1 with TRBJ1-4; tentatively, D is TRBD1 (5 bases). V gave up 4 bases and J gave up 8 bases, with 17 bases separating them. The CDR3 contains 15 residues. Germline CDR1 MGHRA, CDR2 YSYEKL.

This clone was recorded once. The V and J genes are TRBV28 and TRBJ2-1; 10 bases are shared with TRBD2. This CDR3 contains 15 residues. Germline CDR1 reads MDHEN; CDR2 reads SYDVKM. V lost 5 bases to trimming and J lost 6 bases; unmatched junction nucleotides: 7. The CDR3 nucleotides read TGTGCCAGCAGTCCCAGCGGGGGGGGCCCCAATGAGCAGTTCTTC. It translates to CASSPSGGGPNEQFF.

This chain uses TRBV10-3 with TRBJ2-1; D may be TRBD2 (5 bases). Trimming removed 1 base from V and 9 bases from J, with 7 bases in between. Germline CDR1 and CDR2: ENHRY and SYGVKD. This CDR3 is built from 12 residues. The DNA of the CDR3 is TGTGCCATCAGTGAGTACGGAGGTGAGCAGTTCTTC. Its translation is CAISEYGGEQFF.

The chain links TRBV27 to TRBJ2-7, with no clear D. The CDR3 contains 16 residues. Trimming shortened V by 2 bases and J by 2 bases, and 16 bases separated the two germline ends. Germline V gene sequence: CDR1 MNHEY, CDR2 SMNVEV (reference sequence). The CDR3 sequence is CASSLKLAFATYEQYF. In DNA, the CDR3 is TGTGCCAGCAGTTTAAAATTGGCTTTCGCCACCTACGAGCAGTACTTC.

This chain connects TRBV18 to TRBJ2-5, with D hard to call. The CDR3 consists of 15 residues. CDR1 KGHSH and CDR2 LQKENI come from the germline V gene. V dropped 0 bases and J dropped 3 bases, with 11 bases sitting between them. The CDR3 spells CASSPPVYGEETQYF. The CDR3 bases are TGTGCCAGCTCACCACCGGTGTATGGGGAAGAGACCCAGTACTTC.

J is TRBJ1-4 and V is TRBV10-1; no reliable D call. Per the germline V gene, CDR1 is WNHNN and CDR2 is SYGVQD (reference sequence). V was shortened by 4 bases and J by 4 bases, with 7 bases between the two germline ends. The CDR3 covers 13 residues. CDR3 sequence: CASSVGFNEKLFF. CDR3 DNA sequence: TGCGCCAGCAGTGTTGGCTTTAATGAAAAACTGTTTTTT.

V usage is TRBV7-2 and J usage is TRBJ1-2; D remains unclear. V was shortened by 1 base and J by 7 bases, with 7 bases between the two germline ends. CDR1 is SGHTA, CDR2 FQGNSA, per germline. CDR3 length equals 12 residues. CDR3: CASSLDLSGYTF. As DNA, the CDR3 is TGTGCCAGCAGCTTAGATTTATCTGGCTACACCTTC.

CDR3 region: CASSLSAGVLTDTQYF. The CDR3, as DNA: TGTGCCAGCAGCTTGTCAGCGGGAGTACTCACAGATACGCAGTATTTT. The chain uses TRBV7-9 and TRBJ2-3, with 8 bases that match TRBD2. The CDR3 is made up of 16 amino acids. The J segment lost 2 bases and the V segment lost 3 bases, leaving 7 bases of the junction unmatched. CDR1 is SEHNR, CDR2 FQNEAQ, per germline (reference sequence). Combining the CDR3 with reference TRBV7-9 and TRBJ2-3 gives the whole variable domain DTGVSQNPRHKITKRGQNVTFRCDPISEHNRLYWYRQTLGQGPEFLTYFQNEAQLEKSRLLSDRFSAERPKGSFSTLEIQRTEQGDSAMYLCASSLSAGVLTDTQYFGPGTRLTVL.

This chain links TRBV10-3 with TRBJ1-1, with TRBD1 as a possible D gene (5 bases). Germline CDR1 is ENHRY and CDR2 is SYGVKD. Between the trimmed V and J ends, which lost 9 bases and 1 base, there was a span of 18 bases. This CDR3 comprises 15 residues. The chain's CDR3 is CAISRAGGWNTEAFF. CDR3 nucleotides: TGTGCCATTTCGCGCGCGGGGGGATGGAACACTGAAGCTTTCTTT.

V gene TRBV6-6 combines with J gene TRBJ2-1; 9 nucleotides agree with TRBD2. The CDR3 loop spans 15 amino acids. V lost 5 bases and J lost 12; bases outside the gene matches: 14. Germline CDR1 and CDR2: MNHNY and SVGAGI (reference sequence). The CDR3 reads CASSVGASGDYGQFF. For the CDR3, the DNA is TGTGCCAGCAGTGTGGGGGCTAGCGGGGACTATGGGCAGTTCTTC.